The sequence of this T cell receptor (beta chain) was determined in a study of T cell responses to AZD1222 COVID-19 vaccine (dated by TCRdb to about 2021). Describing the broader study: AZD1222 recipients given second doses at about 4 weeks or at about 12 weeks were pooled, since spike-specific TCR depth and breadth were not found to differ between the two schedules. A total of roughly 240 trial participants underwent TCR sequencing, of whom 207 received two doses of AZD1222 and around 26 received two doses of the MenACWY control vaccine. Trial participants were enrolled by age into 18-55, 56-69 and 70-plus year subgroups, with roughly 160, 29 and 62 TCR-sequenced participants respectively. On the study overall, not on this receptor specifically: Because no day 14 peak-response samples were available, repertoires were characterized only after the peak T cell response. The whole spike protein was spanned by vaccine-associated CD4 TCRs, and dominant responses were seen in regions 160-218 and 743-854. Nearly half of unique spike-specific TCRs reportedly recognized epitopes outside regions mutated in the B.1.351 and B.1.1.7 variants. Participants were mostly white British and included more females than males, and it was suggested by the authors that clonal diversity may have been underestimated. Conclusions about previously exposed vaccinees were limited because only six AZD1222 recipients were SARS-CoV-2 seropositive at baseline. The 56-69-year group was small, and its depth increase did not reach significance, likely because of low power. A significant rise in spike-specific TCR breadth and depth was observed after two AZD1222 doses relative to day 0 and relative to MenACWY recipients.

Reading from cysteine to phenylalanine, the CDR3 counts 13 amino acids. The sequence is cut down to CDR3 DNA, 39 bases in frame from base 1. The germline V gene specifies SGHTA as CDR1 and FQGNSA as CDR2. V and J are trimmed by 5 bases and 6 bases, and the gene matches miss 0 bases of the junction. As concerns this clone: The antigen it binds to is not known. Base qualities are not provided; no much larger clone lies one nucleotide away.

The CDR3 regions of human TCRbeta chains were analyzed by immunosequencing. Per the authors' processing: TCRs in the repertoires were matched against a reference library of SARS-CoV-2-specific TCRs that had been generated with the MIRA antigen-specificity platform. Breadth meant the fraction of unique TCRs that were SARS-CoV-2-associated, whereas depth meant the fraction of total T cells that were SARS-CoV-2-associated. Using the MIRA data, every spike-specific TCR was mapped to the spike region that the TCR reacted to and assigned to either a CD4 or a CD8 class. Log10-transformed breadth and depth values were compared by one-way ANOVA with Sidak's multiple comparisons tests. The table comes from immuneACCESS by way of TCRdb, which keeps in-frame sequences with V and J called. Part of the clones is missing from these tables; in studies checked, under half for an unresolved V gene and the rest for unknown reasons. D and trimming come from the DNA, and the V and J calls and clone size come from that table. This sample has 200,000 or so clones in its table, and about 86% of those were observed once. The top ten clones comprise around 8% of the sample.

The time point label corresponds to: baseline before first vaccination. Samples from vaccinated people were obtained from the UK trials COV001 and COV002, which included a single-blind randomized controlled phase 2/3 trial of AZD1222 (ChAdOx1 nCoV-19) in healthy adults. For TCRbeta chain sequencing, PBMC samples from trial participants were taken at day 0 and at day 28 after the second dose. This specimen was peripheral blood, taken on day 0 of AZD1222 vaccination. The sequence links TRBV7-2 to TRBJ1-5; 11 bases in between match TRBD1. The clonotype was recovered from an adult in good health. This receptor has the CDR3 CASSGQGAQPQHF. The nucleotide sequence reads as follows: TGTGCCAGCAGCGGACAGGGGGCTCAGCCCCAGCATTTT.